These 29 T cell receptor beta chains were sequenced from one sample in a study of shared clonotypes between healthy human individuals (dated by TCRdb to the early 2020s). Receptor amplification or capture employed the immunoSEQ multiplex PCR assay. TCRdb mirrors the immuneACCESS table, restricted to in-frame sequences. Some clones are absent from its copies; in checked studies, under half trace to an unresolved V gene, and the reason for the others is unknown. The sample yields hundreds of thousands of clones; almost 97% were counted once. Of the sample, 0.06% falls within the top ten clones. The sequenced material came from naive CD4+ T cells sorted from blood. The sample's cell subset or site, from its label and the paper: CD45RA+ positively selected. The receptors derive from a woman aged 25 to 39 in good health.

This chain links TRBV5-1 with TRBJ1-4; no definite D call. CDR3 length: 14 residues. Germline V CDR1 and CDR2: SGHRS, YFSETQ. V was cut by 0 bases and J by 3 bases, with 6 bases left in between. The CDR3 here is CASSLGSSNEKLFF. CDR3 in DNA: TGCGCCAGCAGCTTGGGGTCCTCTAATGAAAAACTGTTTTTT.

V usage is TRBV19 and J usage is TRBJ2-5; TRBD1 matches at 9 bases. The J call may be incorrect, as the DNA end agrees better with TRBJ2-7. The CDR3 runs to 14 residues. CDR1 is LNHDA and CDR2 is SQIVND in the germline V gene (reference sequence). The CDR3 reads CASSRDRAGYEQYF. CDR3 DNA sequence: TGTGCCAGTAGTAGGGACAGGGCAGGATACGAGCAGTACTTC.

V usage is TRBV27 and J usage is TRBJ2-1; 12 bases match TRBD2. Looked up from germline, CDR1 is MNHEY and CDR2 is SMNVEV (reference sequence). With V trimmed by 2 bases and J by 0 bases, 8 bases remained unmatched. The CDR3 runs to 19 residues. The CDR3 bases are TGTGCCAGCAGTTTAGGACGGACTAGCGGGATTTTCTCCTACAATGAGCAGTTCTTC. It yields the protein CASSLGRTSGIFSYNEQFF.

This chain connects TRBV18 to TRBJ2-6, with a possible D match to TRBD1 (5 bases). V dropped 2 bases and J dropped 3 bases, with 11 bases sitting between them. The CDR3 sequence is 16 residues long. From germline, CDR1 is KGHSH and CDR2 LQKENI. The CDR3 sequence is CASSPVRDNGANVLTF. CDR3 bases: TGTGCCAGCTCACCAGTCAGGGATAATGGGGCCAACGTCCTGACTTTC.

The CDR3 DNA reads as TGTGCCAGCAGACCTACTAGCGGGATTACCTACGAGCAGTACTTC. As protein: CASRPTSGITYEQYF. J is TRBJ2-5 and V is TRBV28; 10 bases map to TRBD2. The J call may be mistaken, given a closer DNA end match to TRBJ2-7. This CDR3 has 15 amino acids. In germline, CDR1 is MDHEN, CDR2 SYDVKM.

The CDR3 sequence is CASIVAGGGEQFF. The CDR3 DNA follows: TGCGCCAGCATAGTAGCGGGAGGGGGAGAGCAGTTCTTC. This chain uses TRBV10-2 with TRBJ2-1, with TRBD2 matching 11 bases. From germline, CDR1 is WSHSY and CDR2 SAAADI. The CDR3 length is 13 residues. Unmatched junction bases numbered 6, after V lost 7 bases and J lost 10 bases.

The V call is TRBV28, the J call TRBJ1-3, with D possibly TRBD1 on 5 matching bases. V was clipped by 6 bases and J by 0 bases, with 18 bases between them. This CDR3 contains 17 residues. Germline values: CDR1 MDHEN, CDR2 SYDVKM. DNA of the CDR3: TGTGCCAGCAGCCTACGGGGGATGCGGCGCTCTGGAAACACCATATATTTT. Protein product: CASSLRGMRRSGNTIYF. Using reference TRBV28 and TRBJ1-3 for the parts outside the CDR3, the full variable domain is DVKVTQSSRYLVKRTGEKVFLECVQDMDHENMFWYRQDPGLGLRLIYFSYDVKMKEKGDIPEGYSVSREKKERFSLILESASTNQTSMYLCASSLRGMRRSGNTIYFGEGSWLTVV.

The rearrangement links TRBV28 to TRBJ1-3, with D possibly matching TRBD1 (6 bases). The CDR3 has 16 residues. The germline gives CDR1 MDHEN, CDR2 SYDVKM. V was cut by 1 base and J by 0 bases, with 10 bases left in between. The CDR3 is CASSLFRQVSGNTIYF. The DNA of the CDR3 is TGTGCCAGCAGTTTATTCAGACAGGTCTCTGGAAACACCATATATTTT.

The chain has TRBV28 and TRBJ2-3; 9 bases agree with TRBD1. From germline, CDR1 is MDHEN and CDR2 SYDVKM. CDR3 size: 17 residues. V dropped 3 bases and J dropped 2; count of bases not matched to a gene: 9. The CDR3 reads CASSFARTGELTDTQYF. The CDR3 DNA reads as TGTGCCAGCAGTTTTGCCCGGACAGGGGAGCTCACAGATACGCAGTATTTT.

V is TRBV7-2 and J is TRBJ2-6; D not resolved. CDR1 SGHTA and CDR2 FQGNSA come from the germline V gene. The V end lost 4 bases, the J end lost 5 bases, and 21 bases lay between the germline ends. This CDR3 spans 18 amino acids. As DNA, the CDR3 is TGTGCCAGCAGCTGTACATTGAGACGACAAAGTCGGGCCAACGTCCTGACTTTC. It yields the protein CASSCTLRRQSRANVLTF.

DNA of the CDR3: TGTGCCAGCAGTCGTAGCGGGTGGGGAGATACGCAGTATTTT. Protein sequence: CASSRSGWGDTQYF. The genes are TRBV28 and TRBJ2-3; the match to TRBD2 covers 7 bases. Germline trimming cut 5 bases from V and 5 bases from J; bases unmatched to any gene: 7. This CDR3 spans 14 amino acids. CDR1 is MDHEN and CDR2 is SYDVKM in the germline V gene.

The genes are TRBV5-5 and TRBJ2-7; 9 bases are a match to TRBD2. The CDR3 consists of 15 residues. Losses at the gene ends were 0 bases for V and 2 bases for J; bases not matched to a gene: 3. CDR1 is SGHKS, CDR2 YYEKEE, per germline (reference sequence). CDR3 sequence (DNA): TGTGCCAGCAGCTTGGGTGCTAGCGGGACCTACGAGCAGTACTTC. Its protein is CASSLGASGTYEQYF.

The chain uses TRBV5-8 and TRBJ2-2; maybe TRBD1 (6 bases). This CDR3 is built from 17 residues. CDR1 is SGHTS, CDR2 YDEGEE, per germline. The V gene lost 0 bases and the J gene lost 0 bases, with 12 bases spanning the gap. Here the CDR3 reads CASSLGERTANTGELFF. The CDR3 nucleotides read TGTGCCAGCAGCTTGGGAGAGCGGACAGCGAACACCGGGGAGCTGTTTTTT.

The chain joins TRBV5-1 to TRBJ2-1; D unclear. Germline V gene lookup returns CDR1 SGHRS and CDR2 YFSETQ. V gave up 4 bases and J gave up 8 bases, with 7 bases separating them. The length of the CDR3 is 11 residues. The CDR3 DNA reads as TGCGCCAGCAGCGATCAGTATGAGCAGTTCTTC. Translating it yields CASSDQYEQFF.

Note on this clone: At one end the junction does not follow the germline gene, possibly because of a read error. This sequence joins TRBV28 and TRBJ1-3; maybe TRBD1 (5 bases). Germline assignment: CDR1 MDHEN and CDR2 SYDVKM. CDR3 length equals 14 residues. In DNA form, the CDR3 reads TGTGCCAGCAGACAAGGGGCAGTGAGCCGACGTGGGGATTTT. It yields the protein CASRQGAVSRRGDF. The full variable domain, rest sourced from reference TRBV28 and TRBJ1-3, is DVKVTQSSRYLVKRTGEKVFLECVQDMDHENMFWYRQDPGLGLRLIYFSYDVKMKEKGDIPEGYSVSREKKERFSLILESASTNQTSMYLCASRQGAVSRRGDFGEGSWLTVV.

V and J are TRBV7-8 and TRBJ2-7; 13 bases match TRBD2. CDR3 length: 15 amino acids. Germline V CDR1 and CDR2: SGHVS, FQNEAQ. Germline trimming cut 3 bases from V and 3 bases from J; bases unmatched to any gene: 2. The CDR3 sequence is CASSFGTSGNYEQYF. CDR3 bases: TGTGCCAGCAGCTTCGGGACTAGCGGGAACTACGAGCAGTACTTC.

This chain connects TRBV18 to TRBJ2-5, with D tentatively TRBD1 (5 bases). The CDR3 contains 14 residues. Germline CDR1 KGHSH, CDR2 LQKENI. Between the trimmed V and J ends, which lost 2 bases and 2 bases, there was a span of 9 bases. CDR3 in amino acids: CASSPGAAQETQYF. The DNA of the CDR3 is TGTGCCAGCTCACCAGGGGCAGCACAAGAGACCCAGTACTTC.

The J gene is TRBJ2-5, the V gene TRBV23-1, with 12 bases that match TRBD2. TRBV23-1 is annotated as an ORF whose role is uncertain. This CDR3 region has 21 residues. J lost 4 bases, V lost 3 bases, and 21 bases had no gene match. The CDR3 spells CASSQKGQGKLLAGGPETQYF. The DNA of the CDR3 is TGCGCCAGCAGTCAGAAGGGACAGGGGAAACTCCTAGCGGGAGGGCCAGAGACCCAGTACTTC.

The chain couples TRBV4-2 to TRBJ2-5; possible D gene TRBD1, 6 bases. The tail of the sequence fits TRBJ2-7 better, so the J call may be wrong. Germline CDR1 is LGHNA and CDR2 is YNFKEQ. The CDR3 runs 14 residues. The CDR3 DNA follows: TGTGCCAGCAGCTTCGGACAGCAGTCCTACGAGCAGTACTTC. This gives the protein CASSFGQQSYEQYF.

V is TRBV28 and J is TRBJ1-4; possibly TRBD1 for D (5 bases). The CDR3 runs 16 residues. From germline, CDR1 is MDHEN and CDR2 SYDVKM. Trimming cost V 1 base and J 6 bases, with 15 bases left between them. Here the CDR3 DNA reads TGTGCCAGCAGTTTATCCATCATCCTGGGGGATGAAAAACTGTTTTTT. Residues: CASSLSIILGDEKLFF.

The chain couples TRBV7-9 to TRBJ2-7, with D perhaps TRBD2 (6 bases). Trimming left V 5 bases short and J 6 bases short, with 23 bases between. Looked up from germline, CDR1 is SEHNR and CDR2 is FQNEAQ (reference sequence). The CDR3 has 16 residues. CDR3 protein: CASSLNRDSSLAEQYF. The DNA of the CDR3 is TGTGCCAGCAGCCTAAACCGGGACTCTTCGCTTGCCGAGCAGTACTTC.

The chain uses TRBV5-6 and TRBJ2-4; 11 bases are shared with TRBD2. The CDR3 length is 15 residues. The germline CDR1 and CDR2 sequences are SGHDT and YYEEEE. V shed 3 bases and J 1 base; nucleotides not matched to a gene: 0. The CDR3 DNA reads TGTGCCAGCAGCTGGACTAGCGGGGCCAAAAACATTCAGTACTTC. Its protein is CASSWTSGAKNIQYF.

The chain combines TRBV6-5 with TRBJ1-4, with D possibly being TRBD1 (6 bases). The CDR3 contains 14 residues. Trimming took off 10 bases at V and 7 bases at J, with 19 bases between the two ends. Germline loops: CDR1 MNHEY, CDR2 SVGAGI. The CDR3 nucleotides read TGTGCCACCACCCAACAGGGAGGGAGTGAAAAACTGTTTTTT. It specifies CATTQQGGSEKLFF.

The CDR3 loop is CASSVSPNQPQHF. The CDR3 DNA reads TGTGCCAGCAGCGTGAGTCCCAATCAGCCCCAGCATTTT. The chain employs TRBV9 and TRBJ1-5; D is undetermined. The CDR3 runs to 13 residues. The ends were cut back, 2 bases at V and 3 bases at J, with 6 bases in the middle. Germline assignment: CDR1 SGDLS and CDR2 YYNGEE.

This chain links TRBV4-1 with TRBJ2-3; 10 bases agree with TRBD2. The germline gives CDR1 MGHRA, CDR2 YSYEKL. V was clipped by 0 bases and J by 1 base; unmatched bases: 10. The CDR3 totals 19 residues. The CDR3 region is CASSQDPAASGSRTDTQYF. CDR3 nucleotides: TGCGCCAGCAGCCAAGATCCCGCGGCTAGCGGGAGCCGCACAGATACGCAGTATTTT.

V gene TRBV2 combines with J gene TRBJ2-1, with 12 bases lining up with TRBD1. Losses at the gene ends were 5 bases for V and 8 bases for J; bases not matched to a gene: 4. The CDR3 consists of 14 residues. Germline V gives CDR1 SNHLY, CDR2 FYNNEI. The CDR3 spells CASSWDRGLYEQFF. CDR3 bases: TGTGCCAGCAGTTGGGACAGGGGGCTCTATGAGCAGTTCTTC.

CDR3 in amino acids: CASSHRTSGDYEQYF. CDR3 nucleotide sequence: TGCGCCAGCAGCCATCGGACTAGCGGGGACTACGAGCAGTACTTC. The rearrangement uses TRBV4-1 and TRBJ2-7; 12 nucleotides agree with TRBD2. This CDR3 region has 15 residues. Germline lookup yields CDR1 MGHRA and CDR2 YSYEKL. Trimming removed 3 bases from V and 3 bases from J; junction bases left unmatched: 3.

The chain joins TRBV19 to TRBJ2-5; 7 nucleotides match TRBD1. The length of the CDR3 is 14 residues. V trimming: 3 bases; J trimming: 2 bases; junction bases outside the gene matches: 3. Germline V gene sequence: CDR1 LNHDA, CDR2 SQIVND (reference sequence). CDR3 in DNA: TGTGCCAGTAGTATGACAGGGAATCAAGAGACCCAGTACTTC. Translating gives CASSMTGNQETQYF.

In DNA form, the CDR3 reads TGCGCCAGCAGTCCCGGGACAGGTAACACTGAAGCTTTCTTT. Translation gives CASSPGTGNTEAFF. The chain combines TRBV10-1 with TRBJ1-1, with 8 bases that match TRBD1. The CDR3 contains 14 residues. Unmatched junction bases numbered 4, after V lost 5 bases and J lost 2 bases. CDR1 and CDR2 (germline): WNHNN, SYGVQD (reference sequence).